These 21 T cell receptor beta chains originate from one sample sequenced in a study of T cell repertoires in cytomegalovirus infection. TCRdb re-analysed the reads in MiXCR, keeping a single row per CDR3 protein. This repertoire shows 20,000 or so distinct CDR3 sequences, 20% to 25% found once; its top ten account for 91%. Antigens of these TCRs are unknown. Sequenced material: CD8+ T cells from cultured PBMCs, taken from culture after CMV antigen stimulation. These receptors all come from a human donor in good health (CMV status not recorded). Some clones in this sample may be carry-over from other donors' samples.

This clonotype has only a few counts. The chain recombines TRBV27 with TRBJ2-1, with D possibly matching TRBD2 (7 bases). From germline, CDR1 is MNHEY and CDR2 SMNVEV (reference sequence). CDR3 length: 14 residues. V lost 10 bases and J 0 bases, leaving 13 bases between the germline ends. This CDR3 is CATSRGGSYNEQFF. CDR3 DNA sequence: TGTGCCACCTCGAGGGGGGGCTCCTACAATGAGCAGTTCTTC.

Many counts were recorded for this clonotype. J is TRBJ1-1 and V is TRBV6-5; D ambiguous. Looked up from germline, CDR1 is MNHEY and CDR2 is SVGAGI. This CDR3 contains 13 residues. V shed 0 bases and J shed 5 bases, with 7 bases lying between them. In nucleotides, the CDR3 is TGTGCCAGCAGTTACTCGATTTCAACTGAAGCTTTCTTT. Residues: CASSYSISTEAFF.

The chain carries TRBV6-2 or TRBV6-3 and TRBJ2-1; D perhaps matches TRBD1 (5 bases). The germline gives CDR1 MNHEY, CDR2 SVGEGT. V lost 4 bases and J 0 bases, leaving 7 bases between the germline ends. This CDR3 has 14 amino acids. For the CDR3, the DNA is TGTGCCAGCAGTTGGCAGGGCTCCTACAATGAGCAGTTCTTC. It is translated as CASSWQGSYNEQFF.

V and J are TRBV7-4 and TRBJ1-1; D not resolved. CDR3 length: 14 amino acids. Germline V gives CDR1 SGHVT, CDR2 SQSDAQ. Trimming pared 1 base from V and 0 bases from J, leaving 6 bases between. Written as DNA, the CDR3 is TGTGCCAGCAGCTTAGAGAGGATGAACACTGAAGCTTTCTTT. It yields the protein CASSLERMNTEAFF. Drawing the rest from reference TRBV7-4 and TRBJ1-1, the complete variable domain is GAGVSQSPRYKVAKRGRDVALRCDSISGHVTLYWYRQTLGQGSEVLTYSQSDAQRDKSGRPSGRFSAERPERSVSTLKIQRTEQGDSAVYLCASSLERMNTEAFFGQGTRLTVV.

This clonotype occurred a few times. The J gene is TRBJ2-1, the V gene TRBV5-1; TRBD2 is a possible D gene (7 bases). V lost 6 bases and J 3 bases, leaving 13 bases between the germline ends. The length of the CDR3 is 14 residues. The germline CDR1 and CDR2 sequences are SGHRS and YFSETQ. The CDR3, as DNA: TGCGCCAGCACCTCGGGGGGCGGCTACAATGAGCAGTTCTTC. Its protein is CASTSGGGYNEQFF.

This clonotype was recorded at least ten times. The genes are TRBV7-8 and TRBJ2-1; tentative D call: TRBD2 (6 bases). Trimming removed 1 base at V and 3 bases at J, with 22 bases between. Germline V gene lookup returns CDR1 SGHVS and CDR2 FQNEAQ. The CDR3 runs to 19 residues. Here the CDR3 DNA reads TGTGCCAGCAGCTTAGTGGCTCTGGGGGACTTACCTTTCTACAATGAGCAGTTCTTC. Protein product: CASSLVALGDLPFYNEQFF.

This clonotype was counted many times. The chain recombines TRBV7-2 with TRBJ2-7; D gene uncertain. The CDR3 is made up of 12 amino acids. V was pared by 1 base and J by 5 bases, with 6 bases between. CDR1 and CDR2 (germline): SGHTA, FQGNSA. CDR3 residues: CASSLEAHEQYF. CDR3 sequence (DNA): TGTGCCAGCAGCTTAGAGGCCCACGAGCAGTACTTC.

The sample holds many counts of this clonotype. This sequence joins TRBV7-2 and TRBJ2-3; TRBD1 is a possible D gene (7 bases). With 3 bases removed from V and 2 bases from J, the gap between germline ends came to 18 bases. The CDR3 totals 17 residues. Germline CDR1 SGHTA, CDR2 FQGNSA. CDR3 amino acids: CASSFSGGRIITDTQYF. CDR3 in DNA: TGTGCCAGCAGCTTCTCAGGGGGGCGAATAATCACAGATACGCAGTATTTT.

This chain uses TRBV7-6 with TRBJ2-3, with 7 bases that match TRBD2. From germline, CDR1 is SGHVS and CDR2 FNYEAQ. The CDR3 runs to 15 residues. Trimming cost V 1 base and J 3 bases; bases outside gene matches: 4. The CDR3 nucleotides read TGTGCCAGCAGCTTAGTAAAGCGGGGTACAGATACGCAGTATTTT. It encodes CASSLVKRGTDTQYF. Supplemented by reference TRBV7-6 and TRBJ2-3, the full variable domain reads GAGVSQSPRYKVTKRGQDVALRCDPISGHVSLYWYRQALGQGPEFLTYFNYEAQQDKSGLPNDRFSAERPEGSISTLTIQRTEQRDSAMYRCASSLVKRGTDTQYFGPGTRLTVL.

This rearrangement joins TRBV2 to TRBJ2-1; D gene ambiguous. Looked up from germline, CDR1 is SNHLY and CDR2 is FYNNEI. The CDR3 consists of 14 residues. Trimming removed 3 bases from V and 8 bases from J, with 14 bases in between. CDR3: CASSDGQAADEQFF. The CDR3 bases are TGTGCCAGCAGTGACGGGCAGGCAGCCGATGAGCAGTTCTTC. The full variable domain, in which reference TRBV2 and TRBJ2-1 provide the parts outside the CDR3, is EPEVTQTPSHQVTQMGQEVILRCVPISNHLYFYWYRQILGQKVEFLVSFYNNEISEKSEIFDDQFSVERPDGSNFTLKIRSTKLEDSAMYFCASSDGQAADEQFFGPGTRLTVL.

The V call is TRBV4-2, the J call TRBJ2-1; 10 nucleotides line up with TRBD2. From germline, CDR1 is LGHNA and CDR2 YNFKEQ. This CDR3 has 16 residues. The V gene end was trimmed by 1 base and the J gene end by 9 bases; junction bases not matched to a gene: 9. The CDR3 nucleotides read TGTGCCAGCAGCCAAGGAAGCGGGGGGGCTCCTAGTGAGCAGTTCTTC. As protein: CASSQGSGGAPSEQFF.

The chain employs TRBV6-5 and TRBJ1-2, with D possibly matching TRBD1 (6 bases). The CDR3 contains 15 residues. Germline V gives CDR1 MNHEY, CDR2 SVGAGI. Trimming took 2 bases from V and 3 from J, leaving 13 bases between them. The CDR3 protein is CASSYMGGAYYGYTF. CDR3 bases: TGTGCCAGCAGTTACATGGGGGGCGCTTACTATGGCTACACCTTC.

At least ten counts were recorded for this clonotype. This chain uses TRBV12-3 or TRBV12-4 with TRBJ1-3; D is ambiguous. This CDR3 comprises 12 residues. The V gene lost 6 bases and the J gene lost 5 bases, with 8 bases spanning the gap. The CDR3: CASRTPRNTIYF. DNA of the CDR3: TGTGCCAGCAGAACTCCCCGAAACACCATATATTTT.

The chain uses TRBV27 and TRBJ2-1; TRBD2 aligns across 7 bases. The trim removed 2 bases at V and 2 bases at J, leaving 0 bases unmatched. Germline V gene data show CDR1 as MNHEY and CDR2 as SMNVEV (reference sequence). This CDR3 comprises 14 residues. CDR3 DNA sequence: TGTGCCAGCAGTTTAAGCGGGGCCTACAATGAGCAGTTCTTC. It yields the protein CASSLSGAYNEQFF.

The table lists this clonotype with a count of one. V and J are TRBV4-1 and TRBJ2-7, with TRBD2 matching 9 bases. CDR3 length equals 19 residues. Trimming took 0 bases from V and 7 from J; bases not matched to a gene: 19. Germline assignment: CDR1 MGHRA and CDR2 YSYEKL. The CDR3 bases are TGCGCCAGCAGCCAAGAGTGGGCGGGTAGCGGGGGCCCCCTAGGGGAGCAGTACTTC. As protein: CASSQEWAGSGGPLGEQYF.

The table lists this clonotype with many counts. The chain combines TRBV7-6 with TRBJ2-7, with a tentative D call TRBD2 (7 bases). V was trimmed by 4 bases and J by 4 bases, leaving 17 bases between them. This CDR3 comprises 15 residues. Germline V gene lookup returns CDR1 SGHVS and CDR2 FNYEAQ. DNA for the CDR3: TGTGCCAGCAGCTCCGAGGGGGGGGGGCCGTACGAGCAGTACTTC. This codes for CASSSEGGGPYEQYF.

CDR3 amino acids: CASSYSRTGGGDTEAFF. CDR3 bases: TGTGCCAGCAGCTACTCCAGGACAGGGGGCGGGGACACTGAAGCTTTCTTT. J is TRBJ1-1 and V is TRBV28; 11 bases align to TRBD1. The V segment lost 6 bases and the J segment 3 bases; nucleotides outside the gene matches: 12. Germline CDR1 MDHEN, CDR2 SYDVKM. The CDR3 is made up of 17 amino acids. Drawing the rest from reference TRBV28 and TRBJ1-1, the complete variable domain is DVKVTQSSRYLVKRTGEKVFLECVQDMDHENMFWYRQDPGLGLRLIYFSYDVKMKEKGDIPEGYSVSREKKERFSLILESASTNQTSMYLCASSYSRTGGGDTEAFFGQGTRLTVV.

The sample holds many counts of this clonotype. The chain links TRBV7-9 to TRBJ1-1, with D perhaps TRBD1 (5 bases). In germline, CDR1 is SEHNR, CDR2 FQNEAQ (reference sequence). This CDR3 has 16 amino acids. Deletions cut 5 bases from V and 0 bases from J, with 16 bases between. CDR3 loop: CASSAGTLGLNTEAFF. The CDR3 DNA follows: TGTGCCAGCAGCGCCGGGACCCTGGGGCTGAACACTGAAGCTTTCTTT. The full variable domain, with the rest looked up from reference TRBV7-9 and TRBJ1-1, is DTGVSQNPRHKITKRGQNVTFRCDPISEHNRLYWYRQTLGQGPEFLTYFQNEAQLEKSRLLSDRFSAERPKGSFSTLEIQRTEQGDSAMYLCASSAGTLGLNTEAFFGQGTRLTVV.

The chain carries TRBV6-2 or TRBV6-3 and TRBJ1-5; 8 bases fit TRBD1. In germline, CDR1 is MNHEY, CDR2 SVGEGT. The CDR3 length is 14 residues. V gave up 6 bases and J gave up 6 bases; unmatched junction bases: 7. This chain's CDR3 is CASSQGAWSQPQHF. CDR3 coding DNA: TGTGCCAGCAGCCAGGGGGCGTGGAGTCAGCCCCAGCATTTT.

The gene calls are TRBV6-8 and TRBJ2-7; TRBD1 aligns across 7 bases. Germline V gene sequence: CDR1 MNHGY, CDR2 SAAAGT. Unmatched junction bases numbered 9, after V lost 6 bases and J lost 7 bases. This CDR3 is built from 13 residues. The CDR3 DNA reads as TGTGCCAGCAGGGGGACAGACTCCGTTGAGCAGTACTTC. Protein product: CASRGTDSVEQYF.

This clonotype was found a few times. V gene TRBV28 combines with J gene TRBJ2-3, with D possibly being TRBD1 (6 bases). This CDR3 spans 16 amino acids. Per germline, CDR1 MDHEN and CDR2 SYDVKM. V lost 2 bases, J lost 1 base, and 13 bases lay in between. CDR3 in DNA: TGTGCCAGCAGTTTACCCTCGACAGGCGGCACAGATACGCAGTATTTT. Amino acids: CASSLPSTGGTDTQYF.